This TCR beta chain was profiled in a study of OX40 agonist ivuxolimab in advanced cancers. Clones were sequenced by immunoSEQ multiplex PCR, and TCRdb holds only the in-frame ones, with some missing. Of 150,000 to 170,000 clones in the sample, approximately 94% were seen once. The CDR3 has 14 residues. Trimming took off 2 bases at V and 5 bases at J, with 13 bases between the two ends. Germline CDR1 and CDR2: GTSNPN and SVGIG (reference sequence). The chain links TRBV30 to TRBJ1-3, with D perhaps TRBD1 (5 bases). The clonotype originates from an adult with an advanced solid tumor such as melanoma, head and neck, liver or kidney cancer. Sequencing was performed on CD4+ or CD8+ T cells sorted from blood, taken in a trial of the OX40 agonist ivuxolimab. This chain's CDR3 is CAWSSGTGRNTIYF. The DNA of the CDR3 is TGTGCCTGGAGTAGCGGGACGGGACGAAACACCATATATTTT.